These 13 T cell receptor beta chains were sequenced from one sample in a study of blood T cell repertoires in COVID-19. Here immunoSEQ multiplex PCR was the method, and the copy in TCRdb shows in-frame clones only, minus some. Of roughly 430,000 clones in the sample, around 90% are singletons; the top ten hold 2% to 2.5%. Sequencing was done on a sample of PBMCs or T cells enriched from blood (not recorded which). These TCRs come from a woman aged 40 to 55 with acute COVID-19.

This chain joins TRBV9 and TRBJ2-7; 8 bases align to TRBD1. In germline, CDR1 is SGDLS, CDR2 YYNGEE. The CDR3 spans 14 residues. Germline trimming cut 4 bases from V and 0 bases from J; bases unmatched to any gene: 3. The CDR3 sequence is CASSSTGGSYEQYF. CDR3 nucleotide sequence: TGTGCCAGCAGCTCCACAGGGGGCTCCTACGAGCAGTACTTC.

The chain carries TRBV27 and TRBJ1-4, with D unresolved. Germline V gene data show CDR1 as MNHEY and CDR2 as SMNVEV (reference sequence). V lost 3 bases and J 0 bases, leaving 8 bases between the germline ends. This CDR3 comprises 15 residues. CDR3 protein: CASSLRRSTNEKLFF. CDR3 DNA sequence: TGTGCCAGCAGTTTGAGGCGGTCAACTAATGAAAAACTGTTTTTT.

J is TRBJ1-4 and V is TRBV6-1, with TRBD1 matching 8 bases. Per the germline V gene, CDR1 is MNHNS and CDR2 is SASEGT. Germline trimming cut 3 bases from V and 4 bases from J; bases unmatched to any gene: 4. The CDR3 length is 15 residues. For the CDR3, the DNA is TGTGCCAGCAGTGACAGGGGGCGGAATAATGAAAAACTGTTTTTT. Its translation: CASSDRGRNNEKLFF.

This clone appeared a few times. The chain has TRBV5-1 and TRBJ2-1; 11 bases fit TRBD1. Germline CDR1 is SGHRS and CDR2 is YFSETQ. V was pared by 1 base and J by 7 bases, with 4 bases of the junction left unmatched. CDR3 length: 15 amino acids. The CDR3 region is CASSLWGQGENEQFF. The CDR3 nucleotides are TGCGCCAGCAGCTTGTGGGGACAGGGGGAAAATGAGCAGTTCTTC.

The rearrangement joins TRBV5-1 to TRBJ2-5; TRBD2 aligns across 11 bases. Germline V gives CDR1 SGHRS, CDR2 YFSETQ. V trimming: 3 bases; J trimming: 2 bases; junction bases outside the gene matches: 0. There are 14 residues in the CDR3. CDR3 nucleotide sequence: TGCGCCAGCAGCTCTAGCGGGGGGCAAGAGACCCAGTACTTC. This translates into CASSSSGGQETQYF.

Turning to this clone: At one of its ends the junction is not consistent with the germline gene, which may arise from a read error. V is TRBV10-1 and J is TRBJ1-2, with 8 bases matching TRBD1. The CDR3 is 17 residues long. CDR1 and CDR2 from the germline V gene are WNHNN and SYGVQD (reference sequence). CDR3 sequence (DNA): TGCGCCAGCAGTGAGTCAGTGACAGGGGAAACCCTATCTGGCTACGCCTTC. Translation: CASSESVTGETLSGYAF.

The chain recombines TRBV2 with TRBJ1-2; TRBD1 is a possible D gene (5 bases). V was shortened by 6 bases and J by 3 bases, with 14 bases between the two germline ends. CDR1 is SNHLY and CDR2 is FYNNEI in the germline V gene. This CDR3 is built from 14 residues. The CDR3: CASRSTGGDYGYTF. CDR3 DNA: TGTGCCAGCAGATCCACGGGGGGTGACTATGGCTACACCTTC.

This clone was observed a handful of times. V and J are TRBV11-2 and TRBJ2-3; D not certain. The CDR3 totals 13 residues. Trimming left V 5 bases short and J 12 bases short, with 18 bases between. Germline V gene data show CDR1 as SGHAT and CDR2 as FQNNGV. The CDR3 bases are TGTGCCAGCAGCCCCCCGGGTGAACCAACCCAGTATTTT. Its translation is CASSPPGEPTQYF.

The chain joins TRBV7-9 to TRBJ1-2, with D possibly matching TRBD1 (5 bases). Trimming shortened V by 3 bases and J by 2 bases, and 10 bases separated the two germline ends. This CDR3 has 14 amino acids. Germline V gene lookup returns CDR1 SEHNR and CDR2 FQNEAQ (reference sequence). The CDR3 region is CASSFGGANYGYTF. DNA of the CDR3: TGTGCCAGCAGCTTCGGAGGGGCGAACTATGGCTACACCTTC.

The chain uses TRBV3-1 (or the pseudogene TRBV3-2) and TRBJ2-3; 7 nucleotides agree with TRBD2. From germline, CDR1 is LGHDT and CDR2 YNNKEL (reference sequence). This CDR3 has 15 residues. V dropped 0 bases and J dropped 8; count of bases not matched to a gene: 8. This CDR3 reads CASSQEGPGGVTQYF. DNA of the CDR3: TGTGCCAGCAGCCAAGAGGGCCCGGGAGGTGTTACGCAGTATTTT.

This clone was found once. The chain links TRBV2 to TRBJ2-7; TRBD1 matches 7 bases. Germline V gene lookup returns CDR1 SNHLY and CDR2 FYNNEI. V lost 4 bases and J lost 1; bases outside the gene matches: 4. The CDR3 consists of 14 residues. The chain's CDR3 is CASSGQGESYEQYF. The CDR3 DNA sequence: TGTGCCAGCAGTGGGCAGGGGGAATCCTACGAGCAGTACTTC.

The V call is TRBV19, the J call TRBJ1-1; D uncertain. Germline V CDR1 and CDR2: LNHDA, SQIVND (reference sequence). The CDR3 sequence is 13 residues long. V lost 4 bases to trimming and J lost 5 bases, with 11 bases between them. CDR3 protein: CASSTSPVTEAFF. DNA of the CDR3: TGTGCCAGTAGTACCTCCCCCGTTACTGAAGCTTTCTTT.

The chain employs TRBV7-2 and TRBJ1-5, with TRBD1 matching over 7 bases. Germline CDR1 reads SGHTA; CDR2 reads FQGNSA. This CDR3 has 14 amino acids. After removal of 5 bases from V and 7 bases from J, the junction contained 8 bases not matched to a gene. CDR3 sequence reads: CASSRRDSRQPQHF. CDR3 DNA sequence: TGTGCCAGCAGCCGCCGGGACAGTCGCCAGCCCCAGCATTTT.